This TCR beta chain came from a study of cytomegalovirus exposure and HLA in healthy donors. Study overall: Ancestry clustering placed about four fifths of more than 350 genotyped donors in the Caucasian-associated cluster. Study-wide results and limits: In a later analysis, at a false discovery rate of 0.05, under 20,000 TCR beta sequences were associated with HLA alleles. In the analysis, some V segments, TRBV6-2 and TRBV6-3 included, were excluded as indistinguishable.

PCR used 60 Vbeta primers and 13 Jbeta primers. This table comes from immunoSEQ multiplex PCR, and its TCRdb copy is limited to in-frame clones, with some not included. The sample yields a few hundred thousand clones, 80% to 90% seen once. CDR1 MNHNY and CDR2 SVGAGI come from the germline V gene (reference sequence). V lost 6 bases, J lost 0 bases, and 8 bases stayed unmatched. CDR3 length: 16 residues. In nominal health when sampled, donors likely had unrecorded immune exposures nonetheless. This clone has a single count. Its antigen is undetermined. The sample comprised PBMCs. This sequence joins TRBV6-6 and TRBJ1-5, with TRBD1 identical over 7 bases. The TCR sequence derives from a man aged 25-40 years in good health and CMV-seronegative. The CDR3 reads CASSTDRATSNQPQHF. CDR3 in DNA: TGTGCCAGCAGCACCGACAGGGCGACTAGCAATCAGCCCCAGCATTTT.